The sample holds a few counts of the clone carrying this TCR beta chain. Antigen specificity is unknown. Germline lookup yields CDR1 MNHEY and CDR2 SMNVEV (reference sequence). CDR3 length: 15 amino acids. V shed 3 bases and J shed 1 base, with 12 bases lying between them. These data belong to a study of CD8+CD57+ T cells in acquired aplastic anemia. Study summary: The study obtained an average of around 3.4 ug of DNA from sorted CD4+ and CD8+ cells. Study findings and constraints: CD8+ Simpson's diversity showed no significant patient-control difference.

CD8+CD57+ cell expansion had been shown by flow cytometry in patients chosen for sequencing. Using genomic DNA as the template, TCR beta VDJ and CDR3 profiling was carried out. TCRdb re-derived calls from the reads in MiXCR, one entry per CDR3 protein. The table records 160,000 or so distinct CDR3 sequences, 40% to 55% of them present only once. The receptor's source is a human donor with aplastic anemia. This sequence joins TRBV27 and TRBJ1-1; tentative D call: TRBD1 (5 bases). The specimen was sorted CD4+, CD8+, or CD8+CD57+ T cells (not recorded which) from PBMCs. CDR3 amino acids: CASSFKGFGNTEAFF. As DNA, the CDR3 is TGTGCCAGCAGTTTTAAGGGGTTTGGGAACACTGAAGCTTTCTTT.